A selection of T cell receptor beta chains follows, all from one sample in a study of blood T cell repertoires in COVID-19. Measured with immunoSEQ multiplex PCR; TCRdb has only the in-frame clones, and not every one. Of over 100,000 clones listed, about 79% are singletons. The sample taken for sequencing was peripheral blood. Source of these receptors: a woman older than 75 with acute or convalescent COVID-19. Both conserved end residues are part of each CDR3. D genes are given only for firm matches. Size values are once, few and many counts, or a class for expanded clones, and some rows have none.

v_gene: TRBV6-6
d_gene: TRBD1
abundance: once
len: 14
j_gene: TRBJ2-5
CDR3aa: CASSQGDSQETQYF
CDR3nt: TGTGCCAGCAGTCAAGGGGACAGCCAAGAGACCCAGTACTTC

v_gene: TRBV27
d_gene: TRBD2
abundance: NA
len: 16
j_gene: TRBJ2-7
CDR3aa: CASSLRLAGGPYEQYF
CDR3nt: TGTGCCAGCAGTTTAAGACTAGCGGGGGGCCCCTACGAGCAGTACTTC

v_gene: TRBV7-8
d_gene: NA
abundance: NA
len: 15
j_gene: TRBJ2-5
CDR3aa: CASSPQQGRGETQYF
CDR3nt: TGTGCCAGCAGCCCGCAACAGGGAAGAGGGGAGACCCAGTACTTC

v_gene: TRBV9
d_gene: NA
abundance: NA
len: 16
j_gene: TRBJ1-3
CDR3aa: CASSVQGFISGNTIYF
CDR3nt: TGTGCCAGCAGCGTCCAGGGTTTCATCTCTGGAAACACCATATATTTT

v_gene: TRBV5-4
d_gene: TRBD1
abundance: NA
len: 14
j_gene: TRBJ2-5
CDR3aa: CASSRRDSEETQYF
CDR3nt: TGTGCCAGCAGCCGACGGGACAGCGAAGAGACCCAGTACTTC

v_gene: TRBV28
d_gene: TRBD1
abundance: NA
len: 14
j_gene: TRBJ1-2
CDR3aa: CASSYPTGGRGYTF
CDR3nt: TGTGCCAGCAGTTACCCGACAGGGGGCCGGGGCTACACCTTC

v_gene: TRBV5-1
d_gene: TRBD1
abundance: NA
len: 14
j_gene: TRBJ1-2
CDR3aa: CASSRQGQDYGYTF
CDR3nt: TGCGCCAGCAGCCGACAGGGTCAGGACTATGGCTACACCTTC

v_gene: TRBV30
d_gene: NA
abundance: NA
len: 13
j_gene: TRBJ1-5
CDR3aa: CAWRGSSNQPQHF
CDR3nt: TGTGCCTGGAGGGGCAGCAGCAATCAGCCCCAGCATTTT

v_gene: TRBV19
d_gene: NA
abundance: NA
len: 14
j_gene: TRBJ1-4
CDR3aa: CASSMRSGVEKLFF
CDR3nt: TGTGCCAGTAGTATGCGGTCGGGGGTTGAAAAACTGTTTTTT

v_gene: TRBV15
d_gene: NA
abundance: few
len: 14
j_gene: TRBJ1-5
CDR3aa: CATSRALGGQPQHF
CDR3nt: TGTGCCACCAGCAGGGCCCTCGGAGGACAGCCCCAGCATTTT

v_gene: TRBV5-6
d_gene: NA
abundance: NA
len: 13
j_gene: TRBJ1-2
CDR3aa: CASSLAGAEGYTF
CDR3nt: TGTGCCAGCAGCTTGGCAGGGGCTGAAGGCTACACCTTC

v_gene: TRBV28
d_gene: NA
abundance: NA
len: 20
j_gene: TRBJ2-6
CDR3aa: CASSPSLGAGRSAGANVLTF
CDR3nt: TGTGCCAGCAGCCCGAGCCTTGGGGCAGGGAGGTCAGCTGGGGCCAACGTCCTGACTTTC

v_gene: TRBV19
d_gene: TRBD1
abundance: NA
len: 16
j_gene: TRBJ1-3
CDR3aa: CASRDRRDSSGNTIYF
CDR3nt: TGTGCCAGTAGGGACCGTCGGGACAGCTCTGGAAACACCATATATTTT